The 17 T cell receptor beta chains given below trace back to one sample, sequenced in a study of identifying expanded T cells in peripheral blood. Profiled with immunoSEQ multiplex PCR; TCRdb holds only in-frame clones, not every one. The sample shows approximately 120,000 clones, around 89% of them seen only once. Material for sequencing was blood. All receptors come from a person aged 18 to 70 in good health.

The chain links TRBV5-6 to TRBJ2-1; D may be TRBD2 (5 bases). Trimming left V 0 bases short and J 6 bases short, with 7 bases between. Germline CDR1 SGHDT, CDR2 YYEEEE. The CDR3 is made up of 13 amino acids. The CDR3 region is CASSLVATNEQFF. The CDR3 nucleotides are TGTGCCAGCAGCTTGGTAGCGACCAATGAGCAGTTCTTC.

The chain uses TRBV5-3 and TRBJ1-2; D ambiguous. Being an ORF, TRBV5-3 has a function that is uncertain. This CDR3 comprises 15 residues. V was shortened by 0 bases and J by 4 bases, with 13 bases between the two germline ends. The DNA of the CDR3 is TGTGCCAGAAGCTTGGTGGCCCCAGGAAGCTATGGCTACACCTTC. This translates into CARSLVAPGSYGYTF.

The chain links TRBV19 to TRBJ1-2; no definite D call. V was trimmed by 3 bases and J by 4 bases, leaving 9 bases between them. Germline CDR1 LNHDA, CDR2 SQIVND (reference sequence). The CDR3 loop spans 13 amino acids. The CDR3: CASSIKGVYGYTF. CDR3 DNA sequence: TGTGCCAGTAGTATTAAGGGCGTCTATGGCTACACCTTC.

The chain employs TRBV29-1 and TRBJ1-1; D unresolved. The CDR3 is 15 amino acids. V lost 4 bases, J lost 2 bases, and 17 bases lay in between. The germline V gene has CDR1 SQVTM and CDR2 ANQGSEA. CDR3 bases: TGCAGCGTTGCCCGGGGTCCGGACGGAAACACTGAAGCTTTCTTT. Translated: CSVARGPDGNTEAFF. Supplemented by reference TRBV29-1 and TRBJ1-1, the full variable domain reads SAVISQKPSRDICQRGTSLTIQCQVDSQVTMMFWYRQQPGQSLTLIATANQGSEATYESGFVIDKFPISRPNLTFSTLTVSNMSPEDSSIYLCSVARGPDGNTEAFFGQGTRLTVV.

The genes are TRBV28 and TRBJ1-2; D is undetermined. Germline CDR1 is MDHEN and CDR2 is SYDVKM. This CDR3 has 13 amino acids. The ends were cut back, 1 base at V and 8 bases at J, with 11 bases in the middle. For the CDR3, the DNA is TGTGCCAGCAGTTTATTAGCGGGAGGGGGCTACACCTTC. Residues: CASSLLAGGGYTF.

CDR3 coding DNA: TGTGCCAGCAGCTGGGCCGTTGAGACTGAAGCTTTCTTT. Its protein is CASSWAVETEAFF. The chain is built from TRBV7-9 and TRBJ1-1, with D uncertain. The CDR3 spans 13 residues. Germline CDR1 reads SEHNR; CDR2 reads FQNEAQ (reference sequence). Trimming shortened V by 4 bases and J by 5 bases, and 11 bases separated the two germline ends.

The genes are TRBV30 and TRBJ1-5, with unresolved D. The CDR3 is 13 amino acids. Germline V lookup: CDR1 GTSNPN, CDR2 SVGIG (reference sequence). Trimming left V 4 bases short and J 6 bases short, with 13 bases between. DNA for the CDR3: TGTGCCTGGAAGAGGGCTGACGGTCAGCCCCAGCATTTT. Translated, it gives CAWKRADGQPQHF.

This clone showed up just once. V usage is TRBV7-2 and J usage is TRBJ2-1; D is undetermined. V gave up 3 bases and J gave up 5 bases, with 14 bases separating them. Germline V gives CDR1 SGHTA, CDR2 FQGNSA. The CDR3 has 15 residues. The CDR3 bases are TGTGCCAGCAGCTTCTGGTCACAAGGCCACAATGAGCAGTTCTTC. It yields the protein CASSFWSQGHNEQFF.

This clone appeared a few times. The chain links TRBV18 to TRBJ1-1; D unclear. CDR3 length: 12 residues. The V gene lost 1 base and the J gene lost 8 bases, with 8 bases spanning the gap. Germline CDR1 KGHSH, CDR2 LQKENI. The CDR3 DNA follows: TGTGCCAGCTCACCACAGGGAATAGAAGCTTTCTTT. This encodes CASSPQGIEAFF. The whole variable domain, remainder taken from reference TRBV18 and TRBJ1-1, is NAGVMQNPRHLVRRRGQEARLRCSPMKGHSHVYWYRQLPEEGLKFMVYLQKENIIDESGMPKERFSAEFPKEGPSILRIQQVVRGDSAAYFCASSPQGIEAFFGQGTRLTVV.

CDR3 in DNA: TGTGCCAGCAGCCAAACCTGGGGTAAAGGTAGAAACACCATATATTTT. It codes for CASSQTWGKGRNTIYF. V is TRBV14 and J is TRBJ1-3; no reliable D call. This CDR3 contains 16 residues. V was pared by 2 bases and J by 5 bases, with 16 bases between. Germline V gene data show CDR1 as SGHDN and CDR2 as FVKESK. The entire variable domain, with the rest obtained from reference TRBV14 and TRBJ1-3, is as follows: EAGVTQFPSHSVIEKGQTVTLRCDPISGHDNLYWYRRVMGKEIKFLLHFVKESKQDESGMPNNRFLAERTGGTYSTLKVQPAELEDSGVYFCASSQTWGKGRNTIYFGEGSWLTVV.

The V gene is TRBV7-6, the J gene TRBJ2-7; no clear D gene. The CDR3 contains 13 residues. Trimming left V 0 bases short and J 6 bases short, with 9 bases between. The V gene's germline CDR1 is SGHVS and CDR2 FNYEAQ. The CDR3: CASSLALGFEQYF. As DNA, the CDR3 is TGTGCCAGCAGCTTAGCGCTAGGGTTCGAGCAGTACTTC. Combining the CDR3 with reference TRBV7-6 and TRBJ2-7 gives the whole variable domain GAGVSQSPRYKVTKRGQDVALRCDPISGHVSLYWYRQALGQGPEFLTYFNYEAQQDKSGLPNDRFSAERPEGSISTLTIQRTEQRDSAMYRCASSLALGFEQYFGPGTRLTVT.

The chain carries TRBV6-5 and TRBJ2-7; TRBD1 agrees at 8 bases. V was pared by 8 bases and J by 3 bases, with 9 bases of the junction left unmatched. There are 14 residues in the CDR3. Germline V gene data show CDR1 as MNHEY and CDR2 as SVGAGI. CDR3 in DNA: TGTGCCAGCCAAAGGACAGGGATTGACTACGAGCAGTACTTC. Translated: CASQRTGIDYEQYF.

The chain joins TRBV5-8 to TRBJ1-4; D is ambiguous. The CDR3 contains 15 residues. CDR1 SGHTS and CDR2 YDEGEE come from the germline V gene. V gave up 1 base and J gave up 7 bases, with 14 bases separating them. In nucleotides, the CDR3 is TGTGCCAGCAGCTTGAGACGGGCAATGGGTGAAAAACTGTTTTTT. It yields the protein CASSLRRAMGEKLFF.

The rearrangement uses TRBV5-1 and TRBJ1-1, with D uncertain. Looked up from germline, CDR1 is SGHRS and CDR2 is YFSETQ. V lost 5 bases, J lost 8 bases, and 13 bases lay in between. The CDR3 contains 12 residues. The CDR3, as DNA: TGCGCCAGCAGTCAGAATTTGGAAGAAGCTTTCTTT. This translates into CASSQNLEEAFF.

Written as DNA, the CDR3 is TGTGCCAGCAGCTTAGATGTGGGGACCTTATCCTACGAGCAGTACTTC. Encoded protein: CASSLDVGTLSYEQYF. The chain combines TRBV11-2 with TRBJ2-7; D may match TRBD1 or TRBD2 (5 bases each). The germline V and J ends were trimmed by 0 bases and 1 base, with 13 bases remaining between them. The CDR3 length is 16 residues. Per germline, CDR1 SGHAT and CDR2 FQNNGV.

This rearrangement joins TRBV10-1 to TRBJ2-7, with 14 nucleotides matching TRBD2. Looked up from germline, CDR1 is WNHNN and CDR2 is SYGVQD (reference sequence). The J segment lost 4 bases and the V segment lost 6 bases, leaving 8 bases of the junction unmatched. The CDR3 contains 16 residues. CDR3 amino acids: CASSPGLAGEGYEQYF. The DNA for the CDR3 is TGCGCCAGCAGCCCGGGACTAGCGGGAGAGGGGTACGAGCAGTACTTC.

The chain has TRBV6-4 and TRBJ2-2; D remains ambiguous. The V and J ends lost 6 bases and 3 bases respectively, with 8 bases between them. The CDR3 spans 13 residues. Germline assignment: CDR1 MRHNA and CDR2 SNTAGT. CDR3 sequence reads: CASSLQDTGELFF. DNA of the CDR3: TGTGCCAGCAGCTTACAAGACACCGGGGAGCTGTTTTTT.